Listed here are 18 T cell receptor beta chains from one sample, sequenced in a study of human T cells and chemical hapten exposure. Time point of the sample: healthy volunteer bleed at 2 weeks. Someone pulled total RNA out of unfractionated whole blood. From the RACE reads, TCRdb called clonotypes with MiXCR, one entry per CDR3 protein. The data show over 45,000 distinct CDR3 sequences, with 4.3% seen just once and approximately 1.6% held by the top ten. Sequenced sample: whole blood. Every receptor here comes from a female donor in good health. Some clones in this sample may be carry-over from other donors' samples.

This clonotype was recorded many times. The chain combines TRBV5-1 with TRBJ2-2, with no clear D. The CDR3 sequence is 15 residues long. Trimming left V 3 bases short and J 0 bases short, with 9 bases between. Per germline, CDR1 SGHRS and CDR2 YFSETQ. In nucleotides, the CDR3 is TGCGCCAGCAGCTCCCAATCACCGAACACCGGGGAGCTGTTTTTT. This translates into CASSSQSPNTGELFF.

This clonotype was seen many times. The J gene is TRBJ2-1, the V gene TRBV7-2; D may be TRBD2 (6 bases). The CDR3 contains 14 residues. Trimming shortened V by 6 bases and J by 5 bases, and 14 bases separated the two germline ends. Germline CDR1 reads SGHTA; CDR2 reads FQGNSA. For the CDR3, the DNA is TGTGCCAGCAGACGCTCTAGCGCAAACAATGAGCAGTTCTTC. It codes for CASRRSSANNEQFF.

This clonotype appeared many times. The rearrangement links TRBV7-2 to TRBJ2-3; TRBD2 agrees at 9 bases. The V gene's germline CDR1 is SGHTA and CDR2 FQGNSA. The V and J ends lost 5 bases and 4 bases, in that order; junction bases with no gene match: 7. The CDR3 runs 15 residues. Here the CDR3 DNA reads TGTGCCAGCAGCAGTAGGACTAGCGCCCCAGATACGCAGTATTTT. Residues: CASSSRTSAPDTQYF.

This clonotype was seen at least ten times. The chain combines TRBV28 with TRBJ1-4; D is ambiguous. Per the germline V gene, CDR1 is MDHEN and CDR2 is SYDVKM. The CDR3 is made up of 15 amino acids. V lost 5 bases and J lost 4, with 14 bases in between. The CDR3 protein is CASSALDGFNEKLFF. The DNA for the CDR3 is TGTGCCAGCAGTGCCCTGGACGGTTTTAATGAAAAACTGTTTTTT.

This clonotype was recorded at least ten times. This rearrangement joins TRBV12-3 or TRBV12-4 to TRBJ2-7; 11 bases line up with TRBD1. This CDR3 is 15 amino acids long. V gave up 5 bases and J gave up 4 bases; unmatched junction bases: 7. DNA of the CDR3: TGTGCCAGCAGTCGCCCGGGACAGGGGGAGTACGAGCAGTACTTC. Its protein product is CASSRPGQGEYEQYF.

This clonotype appeared many times. This rearrangement joins TRBV5-1 to TRBJ2-5, with D possibly matching TRBD1 (6 bases). CDR3 length: 14 residues. V was cut by 0 bases and J by 2 bases, with 8 bases left in between. Germline values: CDR1 SGHRS, CDR2 YFSETQ. The CDR3 DNA reads TGCGCCAGCAGCTTGGGGACAGTACAAGAGACCCAGTACTTC. It codes for CASSLGTVQETQYF.

This clonotype was observed many times. This rearrangement joins TRBV9 to TRBJ1-6; possible D gene TRBD1, 6 bases. This CDR3 is 14 amino acids long. Germline V gene sequence: CDR1 SGDLS, CDR2 YYNGEE. Between the trimmed V and J ends, which lost 5 bases and 10 bases, there was a span of 16 bases. This CDR3 is CASSQGAGASPLHF. CDR3 in DNA: TGTGCCAGCAGTCAGGGTGCAGGGGCCTCACCCCTCCACTTT.

This clonotype was counted ten times or more. CDR3 bases: TGTGCCATCAGTGAGTCTGCTTGGGAACCTAATGAAAAACTGTTTTTT. This sequence encodes CAISESAWEPNEKLFF. The rearrangement uses TRBV10-3 and TRBJ1-4; D is unclear. V lost 0 bases and J lost 3, with 11 bases in between. The length of the CDR3 is 16 residues. CDR1 and CDR2 (germline): ENHRY, SYGVKD.

This clonotype was counted ten times or more. This sequence joins TRBV18 and TRBJ2-4; D assignment may be TRBD1 or TRBD2 (5 bases each). V was shortened by 3 bases and J by 4 bases, with 10 bases between the two germline ends. Germline V gene data show CDR1 as KGHSH and CDR2 as LQKENI. The CDR3 totals 14 residues. The CDR3 reads CASSPGPKKNIQYF. The CDR3 DNA reads as TGTGCCAGCTCACCGGGACCGAAAAAAAACATTCAGTACTTC.

This clonotype was picked up a small number of times. The chain joins TRBV7-2 to TRBJ1-1; the match to TRBD1 covers 9 bases. Germline CDR1 SGHTA, CDR2 FQGNSA. Trimming at V came to 5 bases and at J to 5 bases, leaving 6 bases not matched to a gene. This CDR3 contains 14 residues. The DNA of the CDR3 is TGTGCCAGCAGCCTTAACAGGGGGCCAACTGAAGCTTTCTTT. Translated: CASSLNRGPTEAFF.

The chain combines TRBV4-3 with TRBJ2-7, with 7 bases identical to TRBD1. This CDR3 has 14 residues. Germline V CDR1 and CDR2: LGHNA, YSLEER. Trimming at V came to 1 base and at J to 3 bases, leaving 3 bases not matched to a gene. Here the CDR3 reads CASSQVSGGYEQYF. The CDR3 DNA reads TGCGCCAGCAGCCAAGTATCAGGGGGCTACGAGCAGTACTTC.

This clonotype was detected ten times or more. V is TRBV2 and J is TRBJ1-5; D is unresolved. The CDR3 has 16 amino acids. In germline, CDR1 is SNHLY, CDR2 FYNNEI. Trimming cost V 4 bases and J 6 bases, with 19 bases left between them. In nucleotides, the CDR3 is TGTGCCAGCAGTGCTGGCGGCCTTCGGCGAGGTCAGCCCCAGCATTTT. Translation: CASSAGGLRRGQPQHF.

Ten or more counts support this clonotype. This rearrangement joins TRBV7-9 to TRBJ1-2; D unclear. Germline V gene data show CDR1 as SEHNR and CDR2 as FQNEAQ (reference sequence). The CDR3 loop spans 17 amino acids. Trimming shortened V by 5 bases and J by 4 bases, and 23 bases separated the two germline ends. The CDR3 DNA reads as TGTGCCAGCAGCCCCCTTGGTGGGCCCTCGGACGGCTATGGCTACACCTTC. Encoded protein: CASSPLGGPSDGYGYTF.

This clonotype has at least ten counts. The chain links TRBV4-2 to TRBJ1-4; a weak D match, TRBD1 (5 bases). V was cut by 1 base and J by 2 bases, with 14 bases left in between. CDR3 length: 17 residues. Germline-derived CDR1 and CDR2 are LGHNA and YNFKEQ. The CDR3 loop is CASSQAPSQGTNEKLFF. The CDR3 DNA reads as TGTGCCAGCAGCCAAGCCCCTTCGCAGGGTACTAATGAAAAACTGTTTTTT.

This clonotype showed up many times. The V and J genes are TRBV3-1 and TRBJ2-1; 12 nucleotides align to TRBD2. Unmatched junction bases numbered 8, after V lost 1 base and J lost 10 bases. The CDR3 consists of 16 residues. Looked up from germline, CDR1 is LGHDT and CDR2 is YNNKEL (reference sequence). CDR3 amino acids: CASSQVKTSGGREQFF. CDR3 bases: TGTGCCAGCAGCCAAGTCAAGACTAGCGGGGGCAGGGAGCAGTTCTTC.

This clonotype appeared many times. The chain recombines TRBV20-1 with TRBJ1-3; D is ambiguous. Germline loops: CDR1 DFQATT, CDR2 SNEGSKA (reference sequence). This CDR3 comprises 11 residues. The V and J ends lost 6 bases and 4 bases respectively, with 7 bases between them. CDR3: CSARAGNTIYF. The CDR3 DNA sequence: TGCAGTGCCCGTGCAGGAAACACCATATATTTT.

There are many counts of this clonotype. This chain connects TRBV2 to TRBJ2-3; D is perhaps TRBD1 or TRBD2 (5 bases each). The V end was cut by 1 base, the J end by 11 bases, with 16 bases between. There are 14 residues in the CDR3. Germline V gene lookup returns CDR1 SNHLY and CDR2 FYNNEI. The CDR3 loop is CASSEENIAGGQYF. CDR3 nucleotide sequence: TGTGCCAGCAGTGAAGAAAACATAGCTGGGGGGCAGTATTTT. Looking up the rest from reference TRBV2 and TRBJ2-3 gives the full variable domain: EPEVTQTPSHQVTQMGQEVILRCVPISNHLYFYWYRQILGQKVEFLVSFYNNEISEKSEIFDDQFSVERPDGSNFTLKIRSTKLEDSAMYFCASSEENIAGGQYFGPGTRLTVL.

This clonotype was seen repeatedly, ten times or more. The chain recombines TRBV10-3 with TRBJ2-4; tentatively, D is TRBD1 or TRBD2 (6 bases each). V gave up 9 bases and J gave up 2 bases, with 20 bases separating them. CDR3 length: 16 residues. Germline assignment: CDR1 ENHRY and CDR2 SYGVKD. The CDR3 reads CAIASGATFPKNIQYF. In nucleotides, the CDR3 is TGTGCCATAGCGTCGGGGGCCACTTTTCCCAAAAACATTCAGTACTTC.